This T cell receptor (beta chain) derives from a study of CD8 T cells in Susac syndrome. RNA in amounts of roughly 0.5 to 1 ug was reverse transcribed with random hexamers. TCRdb reprocessed the immunoSEQ multiplex PCR reads with MiXCR, giving one entry per CDR3 protein. The data show 45,000 to 60,000 distinct CDR3 sequences, with roughly 93% seen just once and roughly 0.5% held by the top ten. The sample holds one count of this clonotype. Germline loops: CDR1 SEHNR, CDR2 FQNEAQ (reference sequence). CDR3 length equals 14 residues. V was trimmed by 5 bases and J by 10 bases, leaving 18 bases between them.

V is TRBV7-9 and J is TRBJ2-1; D is possibly TRBD2 (6 bases). The TCR was taken from a human donor with multiple sclerosis. The material sequenced was CD8+ T cells from PBMCs. Written as DNA, the CDR3 is TGTGCCAGCAGCGCTCCGGGGGTATCACAAGAGCAGTTCTTC. Protein: CASSAPGVSQEQFF.